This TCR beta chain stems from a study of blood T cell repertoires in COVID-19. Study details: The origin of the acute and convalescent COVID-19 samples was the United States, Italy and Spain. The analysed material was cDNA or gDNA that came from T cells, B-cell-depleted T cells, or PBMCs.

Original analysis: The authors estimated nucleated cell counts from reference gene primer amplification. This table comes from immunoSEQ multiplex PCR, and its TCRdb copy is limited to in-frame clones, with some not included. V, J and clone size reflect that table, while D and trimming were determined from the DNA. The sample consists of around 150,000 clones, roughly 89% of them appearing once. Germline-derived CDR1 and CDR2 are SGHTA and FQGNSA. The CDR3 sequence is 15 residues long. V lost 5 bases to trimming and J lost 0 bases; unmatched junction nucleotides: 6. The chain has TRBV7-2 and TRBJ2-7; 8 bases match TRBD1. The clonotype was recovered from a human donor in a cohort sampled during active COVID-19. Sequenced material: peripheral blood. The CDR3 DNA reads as TGTGCCAGCAGCCCGTGGACAGGGCGCTCCTACGAGCAGTACTTC. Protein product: CASSPWTGRSYEQYF.